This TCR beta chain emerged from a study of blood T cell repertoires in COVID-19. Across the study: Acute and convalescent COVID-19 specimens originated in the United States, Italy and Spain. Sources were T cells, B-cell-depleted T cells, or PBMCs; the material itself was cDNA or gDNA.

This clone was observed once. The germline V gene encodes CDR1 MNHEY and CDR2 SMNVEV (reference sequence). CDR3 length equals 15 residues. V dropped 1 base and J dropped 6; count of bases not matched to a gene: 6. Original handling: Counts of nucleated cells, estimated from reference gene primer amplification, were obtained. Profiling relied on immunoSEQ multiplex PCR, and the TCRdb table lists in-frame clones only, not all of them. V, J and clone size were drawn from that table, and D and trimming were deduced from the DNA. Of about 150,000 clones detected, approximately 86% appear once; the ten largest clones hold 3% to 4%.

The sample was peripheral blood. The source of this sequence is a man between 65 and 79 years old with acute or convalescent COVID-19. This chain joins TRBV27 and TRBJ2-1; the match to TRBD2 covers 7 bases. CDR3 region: CASSLLGGPSNEQFF. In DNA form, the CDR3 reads TGTGCCAGCAGTTTATTGGGAGGGCCCTCCAATGAGCAGTTCTTC.